The 6 T cell receptor beta chains presented below share a single source sample, sequenced in a study of blood T cells in healthy people across ages. Through a sample-barcoded 5' primer and a J-beta primer mix, a second PCR was run for roughly 6 to 11 cycles. TCRdb re-derived calls from the 5' RACE reads in MiXCR, one entry per CDR3 protein. Seen here are approximately 850,000 distinct CDR3 sequences, around two fifths observed once, and the top ten hold around 18%. The source material was blood. The receptor source for this set is a man in his 60s in good health.

This chain links TRBV12-3 or TRBV12-4 with TRBJ2-7, with a weak D call TRBD2 (7 bases). With 4 bases removed from V and 3 bases from J, the gap between germline ends came to 25 bases. The CDR3 is 18 amino acids. CDR3 DNA sequence: TGTGCCAGCAGTTCCTGGAGGGCCCTAGGGGGGGGAGACTACGAGCAGTACTTC. It is translated as CASSSWRALGGGDYEQYF.

Remarks on this clonotype: The conserved phenylalanine or tryptophan is not found at the CDR3 terminus, so this likely reflects a read error. V is TRBV7-2 and J is TRBJ1-2; D gene unclear. The V gene lost 2 bases and the J gene lost 5 bases, with 6 bases spanning the gap. Germline CDR1 reads SGHTA; CDR2 reads FQGNSA. The CDR3 has 12 residues. CDR3 nucleotides: TGTGCCAGCAGCTTATTCCCGTATGGCTACACCTTA. Amino acid sequence: CASSLFPYGYTL.

This sequence joins TRBV24-1 and TRBJ2-3, with 7 nucleotides matching TRBD1. This CDR3 has 16 amino acids. Germline loops: CDR1 KGHDR, CDR2 SFDVKD. V lost 7 bases, J lost 2 bases, and 11 bases stayed unmatched. The CDR3, as DNA: TGTGCCACCAGCCAACAACCGGGACAGCACACAGATACGCAGTATTTT. It encodes CATSQQPGQHTDTQYF.

V usage is TRBV12-3 or TRBV12-4 and J usage is TRBJ1-2; D not certain. V gave up 5 bases and J gave up 6 bases, with 10 bases separating them. This CDR3 spans 12 amino acids. CDR3 in amino acids: CASSLTHNGYTF. The CDR3, as DNA: TGTGCCAGCAGTCTCACCCATAATGGCTACACCTTC.

This clonotype was observed a handful of times. This chain links TRBV5-1 with TRBJ1-2; 9 bases agree with TRBD1. Germline V gives CDR1 SGHRS, CDR2 YFSETQ. The CDR3 runs 14 residues. V lost 4 bases, J lost 3 bases, and 4 bases stayed unmatched. The CDR3 spells CASSTGGADYGYTF. The CDR3 DNA sequence: TGCGCCAGCAGCACAGGGGGCGCGGACTATGGCTACACCTTC.

This clonotype has a handful of counts. The CDR3 sequence is CASSIGGARADTQYF. The CDR3 DNA is TGCGCCAGCAGCATCGGGGGGGCCCGCGCGGATACGCAGTATTTT. The chain has TRBV5-1 and TRBJ2-3; the match to TRBD2 covers 8 bases. The germline V gene encodes CDR1 SGHRS and CDR2 YFSETQ. Trimming removed 4 bases from V and 6 bases from J; junction bases left unmatched: 10. The CDR3 extends over 15 amino acids.